Given below is one TCR beta chain in context. Clones were read by immunoSEQ multiplex PCR, and TCRdb kept only the in-frame ones, dropping some. The data show approximately 58,000 clones, approximately 90% seen once. This CDR3 has 14 residues. V shed 6 bases and J shed 6 bases, with 15 bases lying between them. Germline V gene sequence: CDR1 LNHDA, CDR2 SQIVND (reference sequence). This record belongs to a study of T cell changes during pregnancy in multiple sclerosis. The chain carries TRBV19 and TRBJ1-5, with D maybe TRBD1 (6 bases). The starting material was CD4+ T cells from peripheral blood mononuclear cells, obtained after pregnancy. The TCR comes from a female donor in good health, enrolled as a control in a pregnancy study. The CDR3 sequence is CASSNRRGLQPQHF. The CDR3 DNA reads TGTGCCAGTAGCAATCGGCGGGGGCTTCAGCCCCAGCATTTT.